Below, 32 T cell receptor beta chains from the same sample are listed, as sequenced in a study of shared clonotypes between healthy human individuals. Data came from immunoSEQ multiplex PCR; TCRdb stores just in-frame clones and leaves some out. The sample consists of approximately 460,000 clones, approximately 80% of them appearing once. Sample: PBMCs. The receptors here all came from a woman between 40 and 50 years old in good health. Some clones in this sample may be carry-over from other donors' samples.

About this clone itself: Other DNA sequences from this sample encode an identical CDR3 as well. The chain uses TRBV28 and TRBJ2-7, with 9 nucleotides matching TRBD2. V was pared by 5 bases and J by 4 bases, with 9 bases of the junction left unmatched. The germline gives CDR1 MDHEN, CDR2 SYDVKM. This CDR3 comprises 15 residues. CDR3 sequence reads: CASSHNSGSVYEQYF. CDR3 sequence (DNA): TGTGCCAGCAGTCACAATAGCGGGAGTGTGTACGAGCAGTACTTC.

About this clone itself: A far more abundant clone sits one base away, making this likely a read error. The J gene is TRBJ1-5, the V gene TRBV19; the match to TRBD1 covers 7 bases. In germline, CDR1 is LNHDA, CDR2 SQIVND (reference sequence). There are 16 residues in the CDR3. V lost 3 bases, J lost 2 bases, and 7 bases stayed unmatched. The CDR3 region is CASSMRQGGRNQPQHF. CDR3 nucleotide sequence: TGTGCCAGTAGTATGCGACAGGGTGGACGCAATCAGCCCCAGCATTTT.

In nucleotides, the CDR3 is TGTGCCACCAGCAGACCGAGCGGGGGCCGACCGTACAATGAGCAGTTCTTC. Translated: CATSRPSGGRPYNEQFF. The rearrangement links TRBV15 to TRBJ2-1; 8 positions agree with TRBD2. Per the germline V gene, CDR1 is LNHNV and CDR2 is YYDKDF (reference sequence). Trimming took 2 bases from V and 4 from J; bases not matched to a gene: 10. The CDR3 sequence is 17 residues long.

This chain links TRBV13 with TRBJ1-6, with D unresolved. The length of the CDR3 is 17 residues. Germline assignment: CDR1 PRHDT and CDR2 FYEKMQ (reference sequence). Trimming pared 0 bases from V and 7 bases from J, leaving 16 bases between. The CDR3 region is CASSLGLASAGNSPLHF. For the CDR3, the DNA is TGTGCCAGCAGCTTAGGCCTCGCCAGCGCGGGGAATTCACCCCTCCACTTT.

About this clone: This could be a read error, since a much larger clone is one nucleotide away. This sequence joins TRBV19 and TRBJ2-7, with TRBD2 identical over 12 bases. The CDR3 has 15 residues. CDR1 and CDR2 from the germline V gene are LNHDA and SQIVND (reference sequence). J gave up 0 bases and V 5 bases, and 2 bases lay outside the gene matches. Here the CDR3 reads CASSETSGSSYEQYF. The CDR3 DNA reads TGTGCCAGTAGTGAGACTAGCGGGAGCTCCTACGAGCAGTACTTC. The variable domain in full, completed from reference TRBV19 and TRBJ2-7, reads DGGITQSPKYLFRKEGQNVTLSCEQNLNHDAMYWYRQDPGQGLRLIYYSQIVNDFQKGDIAEGYSVSREKKESFPLTVTSAQKNPTAFYLCASSETSGSSYEQYFGPGTRLTVT.

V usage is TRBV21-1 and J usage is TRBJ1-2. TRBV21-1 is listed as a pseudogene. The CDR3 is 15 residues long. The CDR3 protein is CASSKDGRANYGYTF. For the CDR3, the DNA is TGTGCCAGCAGCAAAGACGGACGGGCTAACTATGGCTACACCTTC.

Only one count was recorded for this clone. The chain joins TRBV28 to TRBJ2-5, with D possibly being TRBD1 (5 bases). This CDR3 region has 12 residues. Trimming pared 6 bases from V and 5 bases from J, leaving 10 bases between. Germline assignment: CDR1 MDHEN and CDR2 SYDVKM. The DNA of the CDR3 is TGTGCCAGCAGCCCACCAGGGGAGACCCAGTACTTC. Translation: CASSPPGETQYF.

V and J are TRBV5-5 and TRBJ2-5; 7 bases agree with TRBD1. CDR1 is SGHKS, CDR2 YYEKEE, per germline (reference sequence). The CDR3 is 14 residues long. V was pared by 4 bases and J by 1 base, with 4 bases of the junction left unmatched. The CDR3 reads CASSQGQIQETQYF. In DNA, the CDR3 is TGTGCCAGCAGCCAGGGACAGATCCAAGAGACCCAGTACTTC.

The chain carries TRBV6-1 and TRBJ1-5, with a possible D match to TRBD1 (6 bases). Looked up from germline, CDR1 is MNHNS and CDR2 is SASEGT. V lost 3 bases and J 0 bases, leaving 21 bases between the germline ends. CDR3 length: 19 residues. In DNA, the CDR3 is TGTGCCAGCAGTGAGGTCCTTGGGGGGGCGTCGGATAGCAATCAGCCCCAGCATTTT. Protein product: CASSEVLGGASDSNQPQHF.

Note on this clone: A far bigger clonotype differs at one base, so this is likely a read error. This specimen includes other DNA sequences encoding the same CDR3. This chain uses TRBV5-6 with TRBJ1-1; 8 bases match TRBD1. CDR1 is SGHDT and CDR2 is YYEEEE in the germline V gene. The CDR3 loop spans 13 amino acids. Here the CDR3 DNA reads TGCGCCAGCAGCTCGACAGGGGACACTGAAGCTTTCTTT. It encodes CASSSTGDTEAFF.

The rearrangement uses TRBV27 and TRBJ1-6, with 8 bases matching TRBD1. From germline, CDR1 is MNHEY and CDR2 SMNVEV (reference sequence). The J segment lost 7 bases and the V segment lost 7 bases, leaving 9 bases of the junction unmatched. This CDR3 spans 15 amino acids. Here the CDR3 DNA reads TGTGCCAGCACCCCGCGACAGGGGACGAATTCACCCCTCCACTTT. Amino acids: CASTPRQGTNSPLHF.

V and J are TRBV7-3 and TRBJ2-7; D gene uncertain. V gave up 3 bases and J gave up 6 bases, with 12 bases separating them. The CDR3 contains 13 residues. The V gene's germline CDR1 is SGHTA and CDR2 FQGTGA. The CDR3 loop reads CASSFASYGEQYF. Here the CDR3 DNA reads TGTGCCAGCAGCTTCGCCTCTTATGGCGAGCAGTACTTC. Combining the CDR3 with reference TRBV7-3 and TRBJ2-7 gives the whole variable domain GAGVSQTPSNKVTEKGKYVELRCDPISGHTALYWYRQSLGQGPEFLIYFQGTGAADDSGLPNDRFFAVRPEGSVSTLKIQRTERGDSAVYLCASSFASYGEQYFGPGTRLTVT.

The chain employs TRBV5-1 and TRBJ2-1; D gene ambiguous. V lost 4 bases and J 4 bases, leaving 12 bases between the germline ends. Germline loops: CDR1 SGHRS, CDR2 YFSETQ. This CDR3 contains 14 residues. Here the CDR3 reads CASSGGPPYNEQFF. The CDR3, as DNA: TGCGCCAGCAGCGGTGGCCCCCCATACAATGAGCAGTTCTTC.

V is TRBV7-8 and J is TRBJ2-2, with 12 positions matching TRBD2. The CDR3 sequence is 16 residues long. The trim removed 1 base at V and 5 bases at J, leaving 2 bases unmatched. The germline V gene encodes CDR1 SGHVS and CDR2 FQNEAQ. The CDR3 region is CASSLVTSGGTGELFF. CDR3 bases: TGTGCCAGCAGCTTAGTGACTAGCGGGGGTACCGGGGAGCTGTTTTTT. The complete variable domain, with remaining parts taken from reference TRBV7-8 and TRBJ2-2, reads GAGVSQSPRYKVAKRGQDVALRCDPISGHVSLFWYQQALGQGPEFLTYFQNEAQLDKSGLPSDRFFAERPEGSVSTLKIQRTQQEDSAVYLCASSLVTSGGTGELFFGEGSRLTVL.

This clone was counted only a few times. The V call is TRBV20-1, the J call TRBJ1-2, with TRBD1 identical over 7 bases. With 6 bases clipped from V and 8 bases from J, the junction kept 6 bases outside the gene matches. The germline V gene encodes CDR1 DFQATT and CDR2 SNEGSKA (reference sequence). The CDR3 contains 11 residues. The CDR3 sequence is CSADRVWGYTF. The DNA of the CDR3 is TGCAGTGCCGACAGGGTGTGGGGCTACACCTTC.

The CDR3 protein is CASSVDSGIGPQFF. The DNA for the CDR3 is TGTGCCAGCAGCGTTGATAGCGGGATCGGTCCGCAGTTCTTC. The chain employs TRBV9 and TRBJ2-1; 8 bases align to TRBD2. Germline V gene lookup returns CDR1 SGDLS and CDR2 YYNGEE. CDR3 length equals 14 residues. V gave up 2 bases and J gave up 12 bases; unmatched junction bases: 10.

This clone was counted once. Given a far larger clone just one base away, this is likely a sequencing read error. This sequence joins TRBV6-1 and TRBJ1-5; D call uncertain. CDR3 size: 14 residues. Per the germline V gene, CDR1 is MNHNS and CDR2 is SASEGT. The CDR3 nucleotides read TGTGCCAGCAGCCTGACAAGAAGCAATCGGCCCCAGCATTTT. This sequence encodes CASSLTRSNRPQHF.

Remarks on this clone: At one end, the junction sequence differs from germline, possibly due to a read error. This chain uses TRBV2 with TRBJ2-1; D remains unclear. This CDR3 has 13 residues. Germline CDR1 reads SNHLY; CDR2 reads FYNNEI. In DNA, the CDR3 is TGTGCCAGCTGTGACGGGTTCCGCAATGAGCAGTTCTTC. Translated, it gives CASCDGFRNEQFF.

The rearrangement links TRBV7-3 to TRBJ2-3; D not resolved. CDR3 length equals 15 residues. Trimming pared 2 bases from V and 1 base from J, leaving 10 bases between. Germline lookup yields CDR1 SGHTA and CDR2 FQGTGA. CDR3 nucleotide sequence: TGTGCCAGCAGCTTAGGTGGCAGCCGCACAGATACGCAGTATTTT. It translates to CASSLGGSRTDTQYF. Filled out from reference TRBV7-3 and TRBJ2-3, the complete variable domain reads GAGVSQTPSNKVTEKGKYVELRCDPISGHTALYWYRQSLGQGPEFLIYFQGTGAADDSGLPNDRFFAVRPEGSVSTLKIQRTERGDSAVYLCASSLGGSRTDTQYFGPGTRLTVL.

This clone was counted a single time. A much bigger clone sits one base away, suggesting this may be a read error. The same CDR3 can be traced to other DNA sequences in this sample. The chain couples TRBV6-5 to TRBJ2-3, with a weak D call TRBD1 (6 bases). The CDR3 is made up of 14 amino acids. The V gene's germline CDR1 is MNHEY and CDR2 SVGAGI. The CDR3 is CASSYGAGVDTQYF. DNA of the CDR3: TGTGCCAGCAGTTATGGGGCAGGGGTGGATACGCAGTACTTT.

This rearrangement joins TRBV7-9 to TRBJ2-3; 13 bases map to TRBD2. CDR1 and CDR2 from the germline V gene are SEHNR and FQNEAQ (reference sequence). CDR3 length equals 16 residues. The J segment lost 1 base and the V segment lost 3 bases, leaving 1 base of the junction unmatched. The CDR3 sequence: CASSLGLAGRTDTQYF. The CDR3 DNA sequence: TGTGCCAGCAGCTTGGGACTAGCGGGACGCACAGATACGCAGTATTTT.

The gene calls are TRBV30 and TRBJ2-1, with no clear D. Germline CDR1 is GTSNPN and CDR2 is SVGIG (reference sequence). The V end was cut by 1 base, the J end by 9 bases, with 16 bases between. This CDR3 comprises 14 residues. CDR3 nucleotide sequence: TGTGCCTGGAGTGGGGGTTCCGTCTTGACTGAGCAGTTCTTC. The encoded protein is CAWSGGSVLTEQFF.

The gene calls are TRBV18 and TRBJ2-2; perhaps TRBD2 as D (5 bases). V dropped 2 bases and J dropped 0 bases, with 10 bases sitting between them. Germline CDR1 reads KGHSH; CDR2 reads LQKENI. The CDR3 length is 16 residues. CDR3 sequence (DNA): TGTGCCAGCTCACCATTAACGGGAACGAACACCGGGGAGCTGTTTTTT. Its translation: CASSPLTGTNTGELFF.

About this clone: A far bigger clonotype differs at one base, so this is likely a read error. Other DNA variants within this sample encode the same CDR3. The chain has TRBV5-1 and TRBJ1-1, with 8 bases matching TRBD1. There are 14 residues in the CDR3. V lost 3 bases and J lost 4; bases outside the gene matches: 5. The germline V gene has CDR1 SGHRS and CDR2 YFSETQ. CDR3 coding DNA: TGCGCCAGCAGCTCAGGGACAGGTGGCACTGAAGCTTTCTTT. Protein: CASSSGTGGTEAFF.

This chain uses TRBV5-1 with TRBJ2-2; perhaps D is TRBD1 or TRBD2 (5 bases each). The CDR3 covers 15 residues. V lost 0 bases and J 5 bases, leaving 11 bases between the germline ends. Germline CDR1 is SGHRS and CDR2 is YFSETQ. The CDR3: CASSLGGRNTGELFF. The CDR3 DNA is TGCGCCAGCAGCTTGGGGGGACGGAATACCGGGGAGCTGTTTTTT.

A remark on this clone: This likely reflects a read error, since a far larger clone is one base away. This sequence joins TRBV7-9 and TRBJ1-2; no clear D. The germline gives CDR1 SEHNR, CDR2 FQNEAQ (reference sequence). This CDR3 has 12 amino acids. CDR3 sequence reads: CASSLEGFWAHF. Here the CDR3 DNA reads TGTGCCAGCAGCTTAGAAGGGTTTTGGGCCCACTTC.

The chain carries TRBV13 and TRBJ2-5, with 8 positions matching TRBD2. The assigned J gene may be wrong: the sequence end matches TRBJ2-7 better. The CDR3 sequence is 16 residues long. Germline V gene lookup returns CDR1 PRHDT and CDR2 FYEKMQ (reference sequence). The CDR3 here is CASSLIPSGSGDEQYF. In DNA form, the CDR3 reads TGTGCCAGCAGCTTAATCCCCAGCGGGAGCGGGGACGAGCAGTACTTC.

The CDR3 DNA is TGCGCCAGCAGAGGTAGTACCCCTCTCACAGATACGCAGTATTTT. It translates to CASRGSTPLTDTQYF. V is TRBV10-2 and J is TRBJ2-3; no clear D. This CDR3 contains 15 residues. V was clipped by 6 bases and J by 2 bases, with 15 bases between them. Germline V CDR1 and CDR2: WSHSY, SAAADI.

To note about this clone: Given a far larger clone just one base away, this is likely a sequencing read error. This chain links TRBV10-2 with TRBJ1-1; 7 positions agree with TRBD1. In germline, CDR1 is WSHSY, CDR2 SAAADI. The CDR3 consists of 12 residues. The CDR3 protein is CAGRDSSTEAFF. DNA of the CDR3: TGCGCCGGCAGGGACAGTAGCACTGAAGCTTTCTTT.

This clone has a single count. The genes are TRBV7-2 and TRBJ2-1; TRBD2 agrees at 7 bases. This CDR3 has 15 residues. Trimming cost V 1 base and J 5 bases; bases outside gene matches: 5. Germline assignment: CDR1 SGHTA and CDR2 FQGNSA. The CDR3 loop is CASSLGGGSNNEQFF. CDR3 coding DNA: TGTGCCAGCAGCTTAGGGGGCGGGAGTAACAATGAGCAGTTCTTC.

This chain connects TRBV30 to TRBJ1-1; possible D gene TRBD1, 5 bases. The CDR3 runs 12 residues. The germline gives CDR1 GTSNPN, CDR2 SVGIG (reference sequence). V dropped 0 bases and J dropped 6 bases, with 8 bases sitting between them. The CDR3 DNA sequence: TGTGCCTGGAGTGTCGGGGCCTCTGAAGCTTTCTTT. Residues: CAWSVGASEAFF.

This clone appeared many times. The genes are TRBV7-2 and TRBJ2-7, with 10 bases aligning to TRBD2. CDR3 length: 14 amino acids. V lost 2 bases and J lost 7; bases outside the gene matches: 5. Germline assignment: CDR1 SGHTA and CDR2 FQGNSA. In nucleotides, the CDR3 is TGTGCCAGCAGCTTAATGGGGGGACTAGCGGAGCAGTACTTC. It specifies CASSLMGGLAEQYF.